This T cell receptor beta chain was recovered during a study of chemoradiotherapy in HPV16-positive cancers. V gave up 7 bases and J gave up 11 bases; unmatched junction bases: 10. Looked up from germline, CDR1 is SNHLY and CDR2 is FYNNEI. The CDR3 is 13 amino acids. Some clones are missing from TCRdb's copy, which holds only in-frame ones; the method was immunoSEQ multiplex PCR. This table has tens of thousands of clones, about 92% appearing once. The source material was blood, sampled from a patient who underwent chemoradiotherapy. The sequence came from a human donor with HPV-associated anogenital cancer. The chain is built from TRBV2 and TRBJ2-1, with 8 bases identical to TRBD1. In DNA, the CDR3 is TGTGCCAGCAAAATGGGACAGGTCTATAAGCAGTTCTTC. Its translation is CASKMGQVYKQFF.